This TCR beta chain was sequenced in a study of T cells in Graves' hyperthyroidism and ophthalmopathy. The CDR3 has 15 residues. J gave up 0 bases and V 6 bases, and 7 bases lay outside the gene matches. Germline lookup yields CDR1 DFQATT and CDR2 SNEGSKA (reference sequence). Regions amplified from RNA transcripts were the TCR beta CDR3 regions. The TCR CDR3 first-round RT-PCR relied on the HTBI primer set. TCRdb reprocessed the multiplex PCR reads via MiXCR and lists one record per CDR3 protein. The table includes 560,000 or so distinct CDR3 sequences, approximately 44% detected once. The receptor was isolated from a woman under 30 with Graves' hyperthyroidism. This sequence joins TRBV20-1 and TRBJ1-5; 8 nucleotides line up with TRBD1. Input material: peripheral blood or thyroid tissue (not recorded which). CDR3 nucleotide sequence: TGCAGTGCGGAAGGGGACAGGCATAGCAATCAGCCCCAGCATTTT. Protein: CSAEGDRHSNQPQHF.